The present TCR beta chain was sequenced within a study of post-analysis software for immune sequencing data. Notes on the study in general: Patients with multiple sclerosis recorded significantly lower normalized Chao1 diversity than controls, the study found. Samples from a shared batch, those prepared together, strongly co-clustered by F measure. TRBV segments more frequent in patients than in controls numbered about 5 and included TRBV5-6, TRBV5-1 and TRBV20-1.

Tagging with unique molecular identifiers was a feature of the TCR beta cDNA libraries. It was from roughly 1 to 10 million T cells that some 500,000 cDNA molecules came. Each CDR3 protein is one row after TCRdb ran MiXCR on the PCR reads. The sample records about 540,000 distinct CDR3 sequences, 30% to 40% being singletons. This clonotype appeared many times. The target antigen is unknown. The length of the CDR3 is 14 residues. Deletions cut 4 bases from V and 5 bases from J, with 13 bases between. Germline assignment: CDR1 SGHNT and CDR2 YYREEE (reference sequence). Sequencing was performed on blood. The receptor was derived from a girl aged 2-17 years with multiple sclerosis. The J gene is TRBJ2-1, the V gene TRBV5-4, with D perhaps given as TRBD1 or TRBD2 (7 bases each). In nucleotides, the CDR3 is TGTGCCAGCAGCCGCCAGGGGGGGGACAATGAGCAGTTCTTC. Residues: CASSRQGGDNEQFF.